This TCR beta chain was found in a study of cytomegalovirus exposure and HLA in healthy donors. With 60 Vbeta and 13 Jbeta primers, the PCR was carried out. Assay used: immunoSEQ multiplex PCR; TCRdb lists only in-frame clones, some missing. The repertoire holds about 68,000 clones, with approximately 75% as singletons. Material: PBMCs. The TCR was taken from a human donor in good health.

CDR3 DNA sequence: TGTGCCAGCTCACCCCCAGGGATACCCGGGGAGCTGTTTTTT. This encodes CASSPPGIPGELFF. The chain recombines TRBV18 with TRBJ2-2, with a weak D call TRBD1 (5 bases). Trimming removed 3 bases from V and 6 bases from J, with 11 bases in between. The V gene's germline CDR1 is KGHSH and CDR2 LQKENI. The CDR3 has 14 amino acids. Supplemented by reference TRBV18 and TRBJ2-2, the full variable domain reads NAGVMQNPRHLVRRRGQEARLRCSPMKGHSHVYWYRQLPEEGLKFMVYLQKENIIDESGMPKERFSAEFPKEGPSILRIQQVVRGDSAAYFCASSPPGIPGELFFGEGSRLTVL.